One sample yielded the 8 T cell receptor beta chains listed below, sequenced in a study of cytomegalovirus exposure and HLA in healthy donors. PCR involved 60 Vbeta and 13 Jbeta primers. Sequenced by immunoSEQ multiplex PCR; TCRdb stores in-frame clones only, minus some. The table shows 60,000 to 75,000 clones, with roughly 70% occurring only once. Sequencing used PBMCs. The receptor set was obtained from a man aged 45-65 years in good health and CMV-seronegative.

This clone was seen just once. In DNA form, the CDR3 reads TGTGCCAGCAGACGCGCGTCGTTGGGGCGAGAGACCCAGTACTTC. It yields the protein CASRRASLGRETQYF. J is TRBJ2-5 and V is TRBV2; possible D gene TRBD1, 5 bases. The CDR3 runs 15 residues. CDR1 and CDR2 (germline): SNHLY, FYNNEI. V was cut by 6 bases and J by 4 bases, with 18 bases left in between.

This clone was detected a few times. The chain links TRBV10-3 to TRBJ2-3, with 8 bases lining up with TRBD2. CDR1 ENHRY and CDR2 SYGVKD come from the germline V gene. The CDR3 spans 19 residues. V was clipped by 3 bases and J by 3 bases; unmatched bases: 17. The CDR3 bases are TGTGCCATCAGTGACTCCCAAACCCCCTCAGCGGGGGCAACAGATACGCAGTATTTT. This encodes CAISDSQTPSAGATDTQYF.

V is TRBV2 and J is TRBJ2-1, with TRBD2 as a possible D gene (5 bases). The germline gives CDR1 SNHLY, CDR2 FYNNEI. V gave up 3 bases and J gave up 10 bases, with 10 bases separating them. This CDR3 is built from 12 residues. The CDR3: CASSDRGREQFF. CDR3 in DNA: TGTGCCAGCAGTGATCGGGGAAGGGAGCAGTTCTTC.

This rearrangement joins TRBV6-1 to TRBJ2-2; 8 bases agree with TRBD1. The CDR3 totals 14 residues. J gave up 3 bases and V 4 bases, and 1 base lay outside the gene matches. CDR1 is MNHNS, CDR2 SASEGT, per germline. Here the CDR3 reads CASSVRGHTGELFF. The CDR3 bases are TGTGCCAGCAGTGTCAGGGGGCACACCGGGGAGCTGTTTTTT.

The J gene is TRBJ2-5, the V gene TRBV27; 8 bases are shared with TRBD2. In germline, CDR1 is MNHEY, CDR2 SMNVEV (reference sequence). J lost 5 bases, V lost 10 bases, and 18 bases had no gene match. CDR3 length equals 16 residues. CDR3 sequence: CATQRGLAEAPETQYF. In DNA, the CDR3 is TGTGCCACCCAGCGGGGGCTAGCGGAGGCGCCGGAGACCCAGTACTTC.

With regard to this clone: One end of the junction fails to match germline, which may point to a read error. CDR3 amino acids: CATKDLAKNTQYF. CDR3 bases: TGTGCCACCAAGGACCTAGCCAAAAACACTCAGTACTTC. V usage is TRBV6-6 and J usage is TRBJ2-4; maybe TRBD2 (5 bases). Looked up from germline, CDR1 is MNHNY and CDR2 is SVGAGI (reference sequence). CDR3 length: 13 amino acids.

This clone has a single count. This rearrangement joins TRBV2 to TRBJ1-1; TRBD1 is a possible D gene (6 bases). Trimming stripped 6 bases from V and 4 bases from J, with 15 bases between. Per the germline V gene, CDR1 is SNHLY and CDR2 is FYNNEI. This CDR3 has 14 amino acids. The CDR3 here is CASRQGSRGTEAFF. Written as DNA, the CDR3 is TGTGCCAGCAGACAGGGTTCAAGAGGCACTGAAGCTTTCTTT.

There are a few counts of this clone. The CDR3 spells CASSGQPNTGELFF. The CDR3 nucleotides read TGCGCCAGCAGTGGACAACCGAACACCGGGGAGCTGTTTTTT. The chain employs TRBV10-1 and TRBJ2-2, with D unresolved. This CDR3 spans 14 amino acids. Germline CDR1 reads WNHNN; CDR2 reads SYGVQD (reference sequence). V lost 4 bases and J lost 0, with 6 bases in between.